The clone carrying this T cell receptor (beta chain) appeared a single time. This sample was taken from a study of blood T cells in healthy people across ages. This CDR3 contains 15 residues. CDR1 and CDR2 from the germline V gene are DFQATT and SNEGSKA (reference sequence). V gave up 0 bases and J gave up 11 bases; unmatched junction bases: 13. A second PCR, run for about 7 to 12 cycles, used a sample-barcoded 5' primer plus a J-beta primer mix. From the 5' RACE reads, TCRdb called clonotypes with MiXCR, one entry per CDR3 protein. The table lists some 1,500,000 distinct CDR3 sequences, about 42% of them singletons.

This chain uses TRBV20-1 with TRBJ2-5, with 9 bases lining up with TRBD2. The receptor was isolated from a woman aged 18-29 years in good health. The material sequenced was blood. The CDR3 bases are TGCAGTGCTAGAGATGGCAGGACTAGCGACGGTGAGCAGTACTTC. Translating gives CSARDGRTSDGEQYF.